This TCR beta chain originates from a study of T cell changes during pregnancy in multiple sclerosis. Germline assignment: CDR1 MNHNS and CDR2 SASEGT. Deletions cut 5 bases from V and 3 bases from J, with 14 bases between. The CDR3 is 15 residues long. Method: immunoSEQ multiplex PCR; TCRdb's copy keeps in-frame clones and lacks some. The sample contains about 53,000 clones, 90% of which appear only once. V is TRBV6-1 and J is TRBJ1-5; D gene unclear. This clonotype was sampled from a female donor in good health, enrolled as a control in a pregnancy study. The source material was peripheral blood, sampled after pregnancy. CDR3 sequence (DNA): TGTGCCAGCAGTAGAGGGTCGGGGAACAATCAGCCCCAGCATTTT. It encodes CASSRGSGNNQPQHF.